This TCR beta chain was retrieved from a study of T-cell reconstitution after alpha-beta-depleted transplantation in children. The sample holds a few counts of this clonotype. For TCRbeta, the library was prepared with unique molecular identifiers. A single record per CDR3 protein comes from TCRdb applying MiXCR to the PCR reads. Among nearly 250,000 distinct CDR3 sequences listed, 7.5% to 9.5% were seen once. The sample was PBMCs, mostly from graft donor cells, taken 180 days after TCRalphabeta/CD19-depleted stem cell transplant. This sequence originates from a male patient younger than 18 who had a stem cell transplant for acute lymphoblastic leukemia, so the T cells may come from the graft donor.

In nucleotides, the CDR3 is TGTGCCAGCAGCTTACAGGGGTTTGGGTGGCGAAAGGATCCCCAGTCTGCCTACGAGCAGTACTTC. Its protein product is CASSLQGFGWRKDPQSAYEQYF. V and J are TRBV5-6 and TRBJ2-7; TRBD1 matches 7 bases. The CDR3 contains 22 residues. J was trimmed by 2 bases and V by 2 bases; bases with no gene match: 28. The germline V gene has CDR1 SGHDT and CDR2 YYEEEE. Variable domain in full (rest from reference TRBV5-6 and TRBJ2-7): DAGVTQSPTHLIKTRGQQVTLRCSPKSGHDTVSWYQQALGQGPQFIFQYYEEEERQRGNFPDRFSGHQFPNYSSELNVNALLLGDSALYLCASSLQGFGWRKDPQSAYEQYFGPGTRLTVT.